These T cell receptor beta chains were read from a single sample in a study of cytomegalovirus exposure and HLA in healthy donors. TCRdb's table, derived via immunoSEQ multiplex PCR, lists solely in-frame clones and lacks some. The table has 140,000 to 150,000 clones, 75% seen once. Sequencing was performed on PBMCs. The receptors were gathered from a man aged 25-45 years in good health and CMV-seronegative. Each CDR3 is given with its conserved first and last residue. Each record gives: CDR3 protein, CDR3 DNA, D gene, V gene, clone size, J gene. D genes are given only for firm matches. The size of a clone is reported for some rows only, either as once, few or many, or as a class for expanded clones.

CDR3aa: CASSPQTEAFF; CDR3nt: TGTGCCAGCAGCCCGCAGACTGAAGCTTTCTTT; d_gene: -; v_gene: TRBV7-8; abundance: -; j_gene: TRBJ1-1
CDR3aa: CASSLRGGDTEAFF; CDR3nt: TGTGCCAGCAGCTTAAGAGGGGGGGACACTGAAGCTTTCTTT; d_gene: -; v_gene: TRBV7-3; abundance: -; j_gene: TRBJ1-1
CDR3aa: CASSSGQGLGYTF; CDR3nt: TGTGCCAGCAGCTCCGGACAGGGGTTGGGCTACACCTTC; d_gene: TRBD1; v_gene: TRBV7-2; abundance: -; j_gene: TRBJ1-2
CDR3aa: CASSSEGTEAFF; CDR3nt: TGTGCCAGCAGTTCGGAGGGAACTGAAGCTTTCTTT; d_gene: -; v_gene: TRBV6-5; abundance: -; j_gene: TRBJ1-1
CDR3aa: CASSVGPNEKLFF; CDR3nt: TGTGCCAGCAGTGTGGGGCCAAATGAAAAACTGTTTTTT; d_gene: -; v_gene: TRBV2; abundance: -; j_gene: TRBJ1-4
CDR3aa: CASGSGLADTDTQYF; CDR3nt: TGTGCTAGTGGTTCGGGACTAGCGGACACAGATACGCAGTATTTT; d_gene: TRBD2; v_gene: TRBV12-5; abundance: -; j_gene: TRBJ2-3
CDR3aa: CASRRTSDSYEQYF; CDR3nt: TGTGCCAGCAGACGGACTAGCGATTCCTACGAGCAGTACTTC; d_gene: TRBD2; v_gene: TRBV7-9; abundance: -; j_gene: TRBJ2-7
CDR3aa: CASSWETRNNEQFF; CDR3nt: TGTGCCAGCAGCTGGGAGACCCGAAACAATGAGCAGTTCTTC; d_gene: -; v_gene: TRBV5-6; abundance: -; j_gene: TRBJ2-1
CDR3aa: CASSLVQGGAFF; CDR3nt: TGTGCCAGCAGCTTAGTGCAGGGGGGAGCTTTCTTT; d_gene: TRBD1; v_gene: TRBV7-6; abundance: -; j_gene: TRBJ1-1
CDR3aa: CASSSAGGYQPQHF; CDR3nt: TGTGCCAGCAGCTCGGCGGGAGGCTATCAGCCCCAGCATTTT; d_gene: -; v_gene: TRBV11-2; abundance: -; j_gene: TRBJ1-5
CDR3aa: CASMAGIEQYF; CDR3nt: TGTGCCAGCATGGCAGGGATCGAGCAGTACTTC; d_gene: -; v_gene: TRBV6-1; abundance: -; j_gene: TRBJ2-7
CDR3aa: CSAHGLAKNIQYF; CDR3nt: TGCAGCGCCCACGGGTTAGCCAAAAACATTCAGTACTTC; d_gene: -; v_gene: TRBV29-1; abundance: -; j_gene: TRBJ2-4
CDR3aa: CASRGTGENEKLFF; CDR3nt: TGTGCCAGCAGAGGGACAGGGGAAAATGAAAAACTGTTTTTT; d_gene: TRBD1; v_gene: TRBV28; abundance: -; j_gene: TRBJ1-4
CDR3aa: CASSYSRGEKLFF; CDR3nt: TGTGCCAGCAGTTACTCGAGAGGTGAAAAACTGTTTTTT; d_gene: -; v_gene: TRBV6-5; abundance: -; j_gene: TRBJ1-4
CDR3aa: CASSLAQGSYNEQFF; CDR3nt: TGCGCCAGCAGCTTGGCGCAGGGTTCCTACAATGAGCAGTTCTTC; d_gene: -; v_gene: TRBV5-1; abundance: -; j_gene: TRBJ2-1
CDR3aa: CASKGITYGYTF; CDR3nt: TGTGCCAGCAAGGGGATAACTTATGGCTACACCTTC; d_gene: -; v_gene: TRBV5-6; abundance: -; j_gene: TRBJ1-2
CDR3aa: CASSSSGTSEDTQYF; CDR3nt: TGCGCCAGCAGCTCTTCCGGGACTAGCGAGGATACGCAGTATTTT; d_gene: TRBD2; v_gene: TRBV5-1; abundance: -; j_gene: TRBJ2-3
CDR3aa: CASSLDLGDTDTQYF; CDR3nt: TGTGCCAGCAGCTTAGATCTCGGGGACACAGATACGCAGTATTTT; d_gene: -; v_gene: TRBV7-8; abundance: -; j_gene: TRBJ2-3
CDR3aa: CASSLVRGRAPDTQYF; CDR3nt: TGTGCCAGCAGCTTAGTCCGCGGGAGAGCCCCAGATACGCAGTATTTT; d_gene: TRBD2; v_gene: TRBV7-2; abundance: -; j_gene: TRBJ2-3
CDR3aa: CASSLQARTEAFF; CDR3nt: TGTGCCAGCAGCTTACAGGCGCGCACTGAAGCTTTCTTT; d_gene: -; v_gene: TRBV6-5; abundance: -; j_gene: TRBJ1-1
CDR3aa: CASSVDGRAYEQYF; CDR3nt: TGTGCCAGCAGCGTAGACGGGAGGGCCTACGAGCAGTACTTC; d_gene: TRBD2; v_gene: TRBV9; abundance: few; j_gene: TRBJ2-7
CDR3aa: CASSPPGADYNEQFF; CDR3nt: TGTGCCAGCTCACCACCGGGGGCGGATTACAATGAGCAGTTCTTC; d_gene: -; v_gene: TRBV18; abundance: -; j_gene: TRBJ2-1
CDR3aa: CASKGTGGETQYF; CDR3nt: TGTGCCAGCAAGGGGACAGGGGGAGAGACCCAGTACTTC; d_gene: TRBD1; v_gene: TRBV2; abundance: -; j_gene: TRBJ2-5
CDR3aa: CASSSTGSSYNEQFF; CDR3nt: TGTGCCAGCAGTAGCACAGGGAGCTCCTACAATGAGCAGTTCTTC; d_gene: -; v_gene: TRBV6-5; abundance: few; j_gene: TRBJ2-1
CDR3aa: CSVAKQANKKLFF; CDR3nt: TGCAGCGTTGCGAAGCAGGCTAATAAAAAACTGTTTTTT; d_gene: -; v_gene: TRBV29-1; abundance: -; j_gene: TRBJ1-4
CDR3aa: CASSSRVGSTEAFF; CDR3nt: TGTGCCAGCAGCTCGCGGGTAGGGAGCACTGAAGCTTTCTTT; d_gene: -; v_gene: TRBV7-9; abundance: -; j_gene: TRBJ1-1
CDR3aa: CASAVQPNNEQFF; CDR3nt: TGCGCCAGCGCAGTTCAACCGAACAATGAGCAGTTCTTC; d_gene: -; v_gene: TRBV5-1; abundance: -; j_gene: TRBJ2-1
CDR3aa: CASSLQGFPEAFF; CDR3nt: TGCGCCAGCAGCTTACAGGGTTTCCCTGAAGCTTTCTTT; d_gene: -; v_gene: TRBV5-1; abundance: -; j_gene: TRBJ1-1
CDR3aa: CASSPDRVIGELFF; CDR3nt: TGTGCCAGCAGCCCGGACAGGGTAATCGGGGAGCTGTTTTTT; d_gene: TRBD1; v_gene: TRBV7-2; abundance: few; j_gene: TRBJ2-2
CDR3aa: CASSFGTSGSFYEQYF; CDR3nt: TGCGCCAGCAGCTTTGGAACTAGCGGGAGTTTCTACGAGCAGTACTTC; d_gene: TRBD2; v_gene: TRBV5-1; abundance: -; j_gene: TRBJ2-7
CDR3aa: CASARTGGVKWNNQPQHF; CDR3nt: TGTGCCAGTGCTCGGACAGGGGGCGTAAAATGGAACAATCAGCCCCAGCATTTT; d_gene: TRBD1; v_gene: TRBV27; abundance: -; j_gene: TRBJ1-5
CDR3aa: CSAAVGWDFGEQYF; CDR3nt: TGCAGCGCCGCGGTGGGTTGGGACTTTGGCGAGCAGTACTTC; d_gene: -; v_gene: TRBV29-1; abundance: once; j_gene: TRBJ2-7
CDR3aa: CASSQLRRSRRETQYF; CDR3nt: TGCGCCAGCAGTCAATTGCGTAGGAGTAGGCGAGAGACCCAGTACTTC; d_gene: -; v_gene: TRBV23-1; abundance: few; j_gene: TRBJ2-5
CDR3aa: CASSSRGLLYEQYF; CDR3nt: TGTGCCAGCAGTTCGAGAGGACTACTTTACGAGCAGTACTTC; d_gene: -; v_gene: TRBV6-1; abundance: -; j_gene: TRBJ2-7
CDR3aa: CASSLTGGETQYF; CDR3nt: TGCGCCAGCAGCTTGACTGGGGGGGAGACCCAGTACTTC; d_gene: -; v_gene: TRBV5-1; abundance: few; j_gene: TRBJ2-5
CDR3aa: CASSLGPTYSRTDTQYF; CDR3nt: TGCGCCAGCAGCCTGGGGCCGACTTACTCTCGAACAGATACGCAGTATTTT; d_gene: -; v_gene: TRBV5-1; abundance: -; j_gene: TRBJ2-3
CDR3aa: CASSLLGSSYEQYF; CDR3nt: TGTGCCAGCAGCTTACTGGGCAGCTCCTACGAGCAGTACTTC; d_gene: -; v_gene: TRBV7-3; abundance: -; j_gene: TRBJ2-7
CDR3aa: CASSLARVTEAFF; CDR3nt: TGTGCCAGCAGCTTAGCGCGTGTCACTGAAGCTTTCTTT; d_gene: -; v_gene: TRBV7-6; abundance: few; j_gene: TRBJ1-1
CDR3aa: CASSLVFGTGNEKLFF; CDR3nt: TGTGCCAGCAGCTTGGTATTTGGGACAGGGAATGAAAAACTGTTTTTT; d_gene: TRBD1; v_gene: TRBV5-6; abundance: few; j_gene: TRBJ1-4
CDR3aa: CSVLTGNYGYTF; CDR3nt: TGCAGCGTCTTGACAGGGAACTATGGCTACACCTTC; d_gene: TRBD1; v_gene: TRBV29-1; abundance: -; j_gene: TRBJ1-2